This T cell receptor (beta chain) derives from a study of cytomegalovirus exposure and HLA in healthy donors. Study-level results: High specificity and sensitivity for cytomegalovirus status were reported for the classifier. Association of 16,951 TCR beta sequences with HLA alleles was found at 0.05 false discovery rate in a later analysis. Per published accounts, TCR beta sequences correctly predicted the HLA-A and HLA-B alleles of most subjects. Associated with cytomegalovirus, according to the listing, were some 150 TCR beta chains.

The PCR had 60 Vbeta and 13 Jbeta primers. This table comes from immunoSEQ multiplex PCR, and its TCRdb copy is limited to in-frame clones, with some not included. The sample shows about 160,000 clones, approximately 80% of them seen only once. Between the trimmed V and J ends, which lost 2 bases and 4 bases, there was a span of 17 bases. Germline CDR1 and CDR2: KGHSH and LQKENI. The CDR3 has 16 amino acids. Note on this clone: What it binds is unknown. This sample includes further DNA sequences coding for the same CDR3.

The TCR sequence derives from a woman aged 40-49 years in good health and CMV-seropositive. Sequencing used PBMCs. The gene calls are TRBV18 and TRBJ1-1; a weak D match, TRBD1 (6 bases). The CDR3 nucleotides read TGTGCCAGCTCACCAATAGGACAGCCTGAGGGCACTGAAGCTTTCTTT. Translating gives CASSPIGQPEGTEAFF.